This TCR beta chain was sequenced for a study of OX40 agonist ivuxolimab in advanced cancers. Looking at the study overall: The costimulatory receptor OX40 (CD134) was targeted by ivuxolimab, a fully human IgG2 agonistic monoclonal antibody. Intravenous ivuxolimab was administered to patients every 2 weeks at six dose levels: 0.01, 0.1, 0.3, 1.5, 3 and 10 mg/kg. Among the approximately 54 dose-escalation patients, about 20 had hepatocellular carcinoma, approximately 15 melanoma, 9 renal cell carcinoma and 9 head and neck cancer. The dose-escalation cohort was approximately 83% male with a mean age of about 58 years, ranging from roughly 23 to 90. Prior anti-PD-1, anti-PD-L1 or anti-CTLA-4 therapy was permitted, and checkpoint inhibitors had been received by 40% to 50% of dose-escalation patients. Three dose-escalation patients achieved partial responses, one with hepatocellular carcinoma and two with cutaneous melanoma. Peripheral TCRbeta sequencing aimed to test whether ivuxolimab altered TCR sequence diversity and caused clonal T-cell expansion. The paper reports the monotherapy dose-escalation portion (N of about 50 patients) of the phase I ivuxolimab trial. General findings and caveats noted by the study authors: Partial responders in the 0.1-3.0 mg/kg groups had among the lowest normalized peripheral clonal expansion, especially among CD8+ T cells. The antigen specificity of the peripheral T cells that underwent clonal expansion was not determined. After ivuxolimab, expanded clones were on average more numerous among CD8+ T cells than among CD4+ T cells. At doses from 0.1 to 3.0 mg/kg, clonal expansion was seen in both CD4+ and CD8+ blood T cells between baseline and week 6. Low levels of normalized T-cell clonal expansion were also shown by some nonresponding patients.

The CDR3 measures 15 amino acids from cysteine to phenylalanine. CDR3 DNA is the only sequence kept; it has 45 bases, read in frame from the first base. Trimming accounts for 5 bases at V and 5 bases at J, while the number of junction bases matched to no gene is 5. CDR1 and CDR2, per the germline V gene, are SGHAT and FQNNGV. Genomic DNA was extracted from sorted cells for sequencing of the TCRbeta CDR3 region. The immunoSEQ Assay was used to sequence the TCRbeta CDR3 regions. In its TCRdb copy, this immuneACCESS table keeps in-frame sequences only and misses some clones. Where compared with another copy, unresolved V genes explain less than half of these, and the others have no known cause. The sample table records about 35,000 clones; roughly 72% of these occur just once. Less than 30% of the sample goes to the ten largest clones. For this clone: Its specific antigen is unknown. Qualities for individual bases were not recorded, and no much larger clone is one base off.

Patients with autoimmune disease history or receiving systemic immunosuppression were excluded from the trial. Peripheral blood for TCR sequencing was drawn from every dose cohort at baseline, at cycle 4 day 1 and at cycle 7 day 1. Samples were obtained from an open-label, multicenter, first-in-human phase I dose-escalation trial of ivuxolimab. Adults with locally advanced or metastatic head and neck squamous cell, hepatocellular, melanoma or renal cell carcinoma were enrolled in the trial. Before TCR sequencing, CD4+ T cells and CD8+ T cells were sorted from peripheral blood as separate populations.

The sequencing here drew on CD4+ or CD8+ T cells sorted from blood, taken in a trial of the OX40 agonist ivuxolimab. The chain is made from TRBV11-2 and TRBJ2-1; 11 junctional bases match TRBD2. The clonotype originates from an adult with an advanced solid tumor such as melanoma, head and neck, liver or kidney cancer. The CDR3 reads as follows: CASSRPGLADNEQFF. The nucleotide sequence is TGTGCCAGCAGCCGGCCGGGACTAGCGGACAATGAGCAGTTCTTC.